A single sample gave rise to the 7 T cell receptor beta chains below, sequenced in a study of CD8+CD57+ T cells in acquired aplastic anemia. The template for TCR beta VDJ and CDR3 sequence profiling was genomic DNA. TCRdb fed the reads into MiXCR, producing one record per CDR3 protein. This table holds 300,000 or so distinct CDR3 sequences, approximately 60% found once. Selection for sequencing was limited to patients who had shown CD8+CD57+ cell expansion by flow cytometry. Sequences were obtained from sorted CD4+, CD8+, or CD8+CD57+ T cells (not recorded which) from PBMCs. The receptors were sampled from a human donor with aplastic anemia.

The CDR3 is CASSERVQNTGELFF. As DNA, the CDR3 is TGTGCCAGCAGTGAGAGGGTCCAAAACACCGGGGAGCTGTTTTTT. The chain links TRBV2 to TRBJ2-2; tentatively, D is TRBD2 (5 bases). V dropped 3 bases and J dropped 2 bases, with 10 bases sitting between them. Germline lookup yields CDR1 SNHLY and CDR2 FYNNEI. The CDR3 is made up of 15 amino acids.

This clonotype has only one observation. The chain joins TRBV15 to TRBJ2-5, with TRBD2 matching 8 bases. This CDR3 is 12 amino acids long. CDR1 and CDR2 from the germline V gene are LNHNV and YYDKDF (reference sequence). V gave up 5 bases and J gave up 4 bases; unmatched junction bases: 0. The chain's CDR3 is CATSLAGETQYF. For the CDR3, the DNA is TGTGCCACCAGCCTAGCGGGAGAGACCCAGTACTTC.

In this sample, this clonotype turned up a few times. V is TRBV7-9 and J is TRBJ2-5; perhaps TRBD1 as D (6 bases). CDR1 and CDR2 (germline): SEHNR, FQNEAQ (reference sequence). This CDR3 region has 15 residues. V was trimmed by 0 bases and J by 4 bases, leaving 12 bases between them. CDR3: CASSLASDRSETQYF. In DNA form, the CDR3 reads TGTGCCAGCAGCTTAGCTTCGGACAGATCAGAGACCCAGTACTTC.

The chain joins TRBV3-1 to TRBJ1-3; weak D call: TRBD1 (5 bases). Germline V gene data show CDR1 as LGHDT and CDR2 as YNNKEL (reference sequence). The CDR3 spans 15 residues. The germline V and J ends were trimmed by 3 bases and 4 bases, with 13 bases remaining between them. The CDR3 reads CASSQDNFQGNTIYF. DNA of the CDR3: TGTGCCAGCAGCCAGGACAACTTTCAGGGAAACACCATATATTTT.

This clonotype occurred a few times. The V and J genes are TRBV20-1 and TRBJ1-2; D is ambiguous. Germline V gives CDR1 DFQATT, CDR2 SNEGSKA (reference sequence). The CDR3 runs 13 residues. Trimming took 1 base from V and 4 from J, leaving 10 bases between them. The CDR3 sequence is CSARVESGYGYTF. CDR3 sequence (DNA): TGCAGTGCTAGAGTCGAATCGGGCTATGGCTACACCTTC.

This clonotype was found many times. The CDR3 protein is CASSVQGGTGELFF. The CDR3 DNA reads TGTGCCAGCAGTGTACAGGGCGGCACCGGGGAGCTGTTTTTT. The chain employs TRBV6-4 and TRBJ2-2; D is perhaps TRBD1 (6 bases). Germline lookup yields CDR1 MRHNA and CDR2 SNTAGT. Trimming stripped 4 bases from V and 4 bases from J, with 10 bases between. The CDR3 consists of 14 residues.

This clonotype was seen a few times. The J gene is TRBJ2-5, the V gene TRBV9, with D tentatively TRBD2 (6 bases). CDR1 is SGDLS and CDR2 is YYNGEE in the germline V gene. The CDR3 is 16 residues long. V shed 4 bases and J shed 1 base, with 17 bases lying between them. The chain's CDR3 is CASSPASGRLQETQYF. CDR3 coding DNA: TGTGCCAGCAGCCCCGCGAGCGGGCGACTCCAAGAGACCCAGTACTTC.